These 9 T cell receptor beta chains came from one sample sequenced in a study of blood T cell repertoires in COVID-19. Generated by immunoSEQ multiplex PCR, the TCRdb table keeps only in-frame clones and is missing some. Altogether 65,000 to 90,000 clones are present, around 83% being singletons, with the ten largest covering about 20%. Sequenced: peripheral blood. Receptors were obtained from an elderly woman in a cohort sampled during active or convalescent COVID-19.

The chain joins TRBV5-6 to TRBJ2-2; TRBD2 is a possible D gene (6 bases). CDR1 is SGHDT and CDR2 is YYEEEE in the germline V gene. V was shortened by 0 bases and J by 4 bases, with 16 bases between the two germline ends. This CDR3 region has 17 residues. This CDR3 reads CASSLAGAGSLTGELFF. CDR3 nucleotides: TGTGCCAGCAGCTTGGCCGGGGCGGGATCCCTCACCGGGGAGCTGTTTTTT.

The chain uses TRBV30 and TRBJ2-2; no clear D gene. Between the trimmed V and J ends, which lost 0 bases and 2 bases, there was a span of 10 bases. The CDR3 loop spans 15 amino acids. Germline assignment: CDR1 GTSNPN and CDR2 SVGIG (reference sequence). The chain's CDR3 is CAWSVPRTNTGELFF. Here the CDR3 DNA reads TGTGCCTGGAGTGTACCCAGAACAAACACCGGGGAGCTGTTTTTT.

The chain recombines TRBV30 with TRBJ1-5; weak D call: TRBD1 (5 bases). The CDR3 spans 15 residues. Trimming removed 1 base from V and 1 base from J, with 11 bases in between. Germline CDR1 reads GTSNPN; CDR2 reads SVGIG (reference sequence). The CDR3 coding sequence is TGTGCCTGGAGTGGGGAGGGGAAGAGCAATCAGCCCCAGCATTTT. This sequence encodes CAWSGEGKSNQPQHF.

This sequence joins TRBV2 and TRBJ2-4; 9 nucleotides align to TRBD1. The CDR3 covers 17 residues. Trimming took 6 bases from V and 3 from J; bases not matched to a gene: 12. From germline, CDR1 is SNHLY and CDR2 FYNNEI. This CDR3 reads CASRTRTGVNDKNIQYF. CDR3 DNA sequence: TGTGCCAGCAGGACCAGGACAGGGGTGAATGACAAAAACATTCAGTACTTC.

This clone was seen only once. The gene calls are TRBV6-1 and TRBJ1-1, with 10 positions matching TRBD1. Unmatched junction bases numbered 12, after V lost 1 base and J lost 10 bases. The CDR3 is made up of 16 amino acids. CDR1 is MNHNS and CDR2 is SASEGT in the germline V gene. The CDR3 region is CASSEGRGQGLLRAFF. The CDR3 DNA sequence: TGTGCCAGCAGTGAAGGACGGGGACAGGGGTTACTGAGAGCTTTCTTT.

The chain is built from TRBV9 and TRBJ2-4; 10 nucleotides line up with TRBD2. CDR1 is SGDLS, CDR2 YYNGEE, per germline. The CDR3 runs 14 residues. The J segment lost 5 bases and the V segment lost 2 bases, leaving 1 base of the junction unmatched. CDR3 residues: CASSVGTSENIQYF. In DNA, the CDR3 is TGTGCCAGCAGCGTCGGGACTAGCGAAAACATTCAGTACTTC.

This rearrangement joins TRBV7-9 to TRBJ1-1; TRBD1 matches 7 bases. CDR1 and CDR2 from the germline V gene are SEHNR and FQNEAQ (reference sequence). The CDR3 spans 15 residues. The junction had 6 bases not matched to a gene; V was cut back by 4 bases and J by 1 base. This CDR3 is CASSSRQGPNTEAFF. The DNA for the CDR3 is TGTGCCAGCAGCTCCAGACAGGGCCCGAACACTGAAGCTTTCTTT.

This chain joins TRBV3-1 (or the pseudogene TRBV3-2) and TRBJ1-1, with D maybe TRBD1 (6 bases). V was clipped by 4 bases and J by 4 bases, with 13 bases between them. Per germline, CDR1 LGHDT and CDR2 YNNKEL (reference sequence). The CDR3 is 14 residues long. The CDR3 coding sequence is TGTGCCAGCAGCCTGTACAGGGAGGGCACTGAAGCTTTCTTT. Protein sequence: CASSLYREGTEAFF.

The chain carries TRBV2 and TRBJ2-7, with D unresolved. CDR3 length: 15 residues. The V and J ends lost 3 bases and 4 bases respectively, with 16 bases between them. Germline V gene data show CDR1 as SNHLY and CDR2 as FYNNEI. The CDR3 loop reads CASSEGAADLYEQYV. The CDR3 nucleotides read TGTGCCAGCAGTGAGGGTGCGGCCGATCTGTACGAGCAGTACGTC.